This TCR beta chain was observed in a study of T cell responses to AZD1222 COVID-19 vaccine. Findings and caveats of the study: Vaccine-associated CD4 TCRs spanned spike, dominant at 160-218 and 743-854. It should be noted that donors were predominantly white British and more often female, and clonal diversity was possibly underestimated. There were repertoire samples only from the period after the peak T cell response.

About this clone itself: Its antigen is still unknown.

Sequenced by immunoSEQ multiplex PCR; TCRdb stores in-frame clones only, minus some. The table includes fewer than 90,000 clones, about 93% detected once. The germline V and J ends were trimmed by 0 bases and 8 bases, with 5 bases remaining between them. This CDR3 comprises 12 residues. Germline V gene lookup returns CDR1 SGHAT and CDR2 FQNNGV. Second-dose timings of about 4 or about 12 weeks were pooled. The TCR sequence derives from an adult who received the AZD1222 COVID-19 vaccine. The sequencing used peripheral blood, collected 28 days after the second AZD1222 dose. V is TRBV11-2 and J is TRBJ1-3; D is unclear. The CDR3 DNA is TGTGCCAGCAGCTTAGAAGGGCACACCATATATTTT. Amino acids: CASSLEGHTIYF.